The 20 T cell receptor beta chains given below trace back to one sample, sequenced in a study of T cells after yellow fever vaccination. TCRdb independently ran MiXCR on the 5' RACE reads; one entry per CDR3 protein. This table holds under 500,000 distinct CDR3 sequences, 18% found once. The sequences come from PBMCs, collected before the yellow fever booster vaccination. These receptors were obtained from a man aged 18 to 35 who received the YFV17D yellow fever vaccine.

This clonotype has only a few counts. This chain links TRBV6-1 with TRBJ2-3; possibly TRBD2 for D (6 bases). CDR3 length: 15 amino acids. Trimming shortened V by 2 bases and J by 1 base, and 10 bases separated the two germline ends. Germline values: CDR1 MNHNS, CDR2 SASEGT. The CDR3 loop is CASSEYWGGTDTQYF. CDR3 in DNA: TGTGCCAGCAGTGAATACTGGGGGGGCACAGATACGCAGTATTTT.

This chain connects TRBV7-9 to TRBJ2-3; 12 bases align to TRBD2. Per germline, CDR1 SEHNR and CDR2 FQNEAQ (reference sequence). After removal of 3 bases from V and 6 bases from J, the junction contained 4 bases not matched to a gene. This CDR3 has 15 amino acids. The CDR3 reads CASSFGLAGMDTQYF. The CDR3 DNA reads as TGTGCCAGCAGCTTTGGACTAGCGGGGATGGATACGCAGTATTTT.

This clonotype was counted between two and nine times. The chain is built from TRBV12-3 or TRBV12-4 and TRBJ1-3; D is unresolved. There are 14 residues in the CDR3. Trimming pared 3 bases from V and 0 bases from J, leaving 6 bases between. The CDR3 DNA is TGTGCCAGCAGTTTGATGAGCTCTGGAAACACCATATATTTT. Translating gives CASSLMSSGNTIYF.

The chain joins TRBV15 to TRBJ1-5, with D tentatively TRBD1 (5 bases). Germline V gives CDR1 LNHNV, CDR2 YYDKDF (reference sequence). The V gene lost 0 bases and the J gene lost 3 bases, with 9 bases spanning the gap. The CDR3 contains 15 residues. DNA of the CDR3: TGTGCCACCAGCAGAGATGGGGGAGTCAATCAGCCCCAGCATTTT. It translates to CATSRDGGVNQPQHF.

V is TRBV4-2 and J is TRBJ2-3; 8 bases are shared with TRBD2. Germline V gives CDR1 LGHNA, CDR2 YNFKEQ. V lost 4 bases and J lost 7; bases outside the gene matches: 16. The CDR3 runs to 17 residues. The chain's CDR3 is CASSLTFGGAEWNTQYF. The CDR3, as DNA: TGTGCCAGCAGCCTCACCTTCGGGGGGGCCGAGTGGAATACGCAGTATTTT.

The CDR3 nucleotides are TGCGCCAACGCACGGACTCCCCAAGAGACCCAGTACTTC. Protein product: CANARTPQETQYF. This chain joins TRBV5-1 and TRBJ2-5, with D maybe TRBD2 (5 bases). Trimming left V 9 bases short and J 1 base short, with 13 bases between. CDR1 is SGHRS, CDR2 YFSETQ, per germline. CDR3 size: 13 residues.

The table lists this clonotype with a few counts. The gene calls are TRBV6-1 and TRBJ2-3; the D gene is possibly TRBD1 (5 bases). V shed 4 bases and J shed 4 bases, with 12 bases lying between them. The CDR3 has 14 amino acids. Germline assignment: CDR1 MNHNS and CDR2 SASEGT. The CDR3 DNA reads TGTGCCAGCAGTGGCCAGGGTAATGCAGATACGCAGTATTTT. Its translation is CASSGQGNADTQYF.

This chain links TRBV18 with TRBJ1-1, with D tentatively TRBD1 (5 bases). V was cut by 6 bases and J by 6 bases, with 14 bases left in between. This CDR3 spans 13 amino acids. Germline CDR1 is KGHSH and CDR2 is LQKENI. The CDR3 region has the DNA TGTGCCAGCTCGAGAGACAGTAACTCTGAAGCTTTCTTT. It yields the protein CASSRDSNSEAFF.

The V call is TRBV12-3 or TRBV12-4, the J call TRBJ1-2, with a weak D call TRBD1 (5 bases). The CDR3 consists of 14 residues. V gave up 6 bases and J gave up 4 bases, with 15 bases separating them. CDR3 sequence: CASSLGGRSYGYTF. DNA for the CDR3: TGTGCCAGCAGCCTGGGGGGACGGAGCTATGGCTACACCTTC.

In this sample, this clonotype turned up a few times. This rearrangement joins TRBV4-1 to TRBJ2-5; D remains ambiguous. The germline V gene has CDR1 MGHRA and CDR2 YSYEKL. The CDR3 spans 13 residues. V dropped 0 bases and J dropped 5 bases, with 7 bases sitting between them. The CDR3 bases are TGCGCCAGCAGCCAAGAGACACTGGAGACCCAGTACTTC. Protein product: CASSQETLETQYF.

In its sample, this clonotype was seen a few times. The chain uses TRBV5-5 and TRBJ1-1; no clear D. CDR1 is SGHKS, CDR2 YYEKEE, per germline (reference sequence). The CDR3 loop spans 15 amino acids. Trimming took off 6 bases at V and 0 bases at J, with 15 bases between the two ends. The CDR3 DNA follows: TGTGCCAGCACCCCGACGATGCTTATGAACACTGAAGCTTTCTTT. Protein: CASTPTMLMNTEAFF. Filled out from reference TRBV5-5 and TRBJ1-1, the complete variable domain reads DAGVTQSPTHLIKTRGQQVTLRCSPISGHKSVSWYQQVLGQGPQFIFQYYEKEERGRGNFPDRFSARQFPNYSSELNVNALLLGDSALYLCASTPTMLMNTEAFFGQGTRLTVV.

V and J are TRBV6-5 and TRBJ2-2; D is perhaps TRBD1 or TRBD2 (5 bases each). Trimming shortened V by 4 bases and J by 0 bases, and 12 bases separated the two germline ends. CDR3 size: 16 residues. The germline CDR1 and CDR2 sequences are MNHEY and SVGAGI. CDR3: CASSFSGQANTGELFF. CDR3 coding DNA: TGTGCCAGCAGTTTCTCGGGGCAAGCGAACACCGGGGAGCTGTTTTTT.

The V gene is TRBV4-1, the J gene TRBJ2-7; D is possibly TRBD1 (6 bases). Germline V gene sequence: CDR1 MGHRA, CDR2 YSYEKL. The length of the CDR3 is 14 residues. The germline V and J ends were trimmed by 0 bases and 5 bases, with 11 bases remaining between them. The CDR3 region is CASSQEPRGHEQYF. In DNA, the CDR3 is TGCGCCAGCAGCCAAGAGCCCAGGGGACACGAGCAGTACTTC.

The chain couples TRBV5-4 to TRBJ2-2; 8 nucleotides align to TRBD1. The CDR3 has 15 residues. V trimming: 4 bases; J trimming: 4 bases; junction bases outside the gene matches: 6. Germline V gene sequence: CDR1 SGHNT, CDR2 YYREEE (reference sequence). The CDR3 bases are TGTGCCAGCAGCCTTAACAGGGGGATCACCGGGGAGCTGTTTTTT. Translated: CASSLNRGITGELFF.

In this sample, this clonotype turned up a few times. V is TRBV7-2 and J is TRBJ2-5; 7 bases match TRBD1. The germline V gene encodes CDR1 SGHTA and CDR2 FQGNSA. The junction had 2 bases not matched to a gene; V was cut back by 3 bases and J by 1 base. The CDR3 is 14 residues long. The CDR3 coding sequence is TGTGCCAGCAGCTTCGACAGGGCCCAAGAGACCCAGTACTTC. As protein: CASSFDRAQETQYF.

The V and J genes are TRBV5-1 and TRBJ2-2; the D is unclear. CDR1 is SGHRS, CDR2 YFSETQ, per germline. The CDR3 is 13 amino acids. V was shortened by 4 bases and J by 3 bases, with 7 bases between the two germline ends. The CDR3 nucleotides are TGCGCCAGCAGCCGCGGATACACCGGGGAGCTGTTTTTT. Translated, it gives CASSRGYTGELFF. Complete variable domain (other parts from reference TRBV5-1 and TRBJ2-2): KAGVTQTPRYLIKTRGQQVTLSCSPISGHRSVSWYQQTPGQGLQFLFEYFSETQRNKGNFPGRFSGRQFSNSRSEMNVSTLELGDSALYLCASSRGYTGELFFGEGSRLTVL.

There are a few counts of this clonotype. The chain is built from TRBV5-1 and TRBJ2-4; 8 nucleotides match TRBD2. CDR1 and CDR2 from the germline V gene are SGHRS and YFSETQ. This CDR3 region has 15 residues. Trimming removed 1 base from V and 6 bases from J; junction bases left unmatched: 6. CDR3 nucleotides: TGCGCCAGCAGCTTGTTTGCCGGGGGGGTAAACATTCAGTACTTC. Its translation: CASSLFAGGVNIQYF.

Comments on this clonotype: The junction and the germline gene differ at one end; a read error may be behind it. The rearrangement joins TRBV5-1 to TRBJ2-2; the D gene is possibly TRBD2 (7 bases). The germline gives CDR1 SGHRS, CDR2 YFSETQ. This CDR3 spans 14 amino acids. The CDR3 nucleotides are TGCGCCAGCAGACCAGGGGAGGGAACCGGGGAGCTGATTTTT. Translating it yields CASRPGEGTGELIF.

V and J are TRBV7-9 and TRBJ2-3; D gene uncertain. This CDR3 spans 15 amino acids. Germline V lookup: CDR1 SEHNR, CDR2 FQNEAQ (reference sequence). Trimming removed 6 bases at V and 2 bases at J, with 15 bases between. CDR3 amino acids: CASRRSVRDTDTQYF. The CDR3 nucleotides read TGTGCCAGCAGGAGGAGCGTCAGAGACACAGATACGCAGTATTTT.

This clonotype was seen a handful of times. This rearrangement joins TRBV4-1 to TRBJ1-3; D is perhaps TRBD1 (5 bases). CDR1 MGHRA and CDR2 YSYEKL come from the germline V gene. Deletions cut 3 bases from V and 0 bases from J, with 12 bases between. The CDR3 covers 16 residues. CDR3 bases: TGCGCCAGCAGCCAGGGGACCTTAAGCTCTGGAAACACCATATATTTT. This gives the protein CASSQGTLSSGNTIYF.